A single T cell receptor beta chain is shown here with its context. This entry is derived from a study of PD-L1 blockade in urothelial cancer. Study-wide context: The researchers analyzed blood 3 weeks (second dose) and 6 weeks after treatment start. Median T cell yield from blood was 110,000 to 150,000.

Libraries were prepared by immunoSEQ multiplex PCR; TCRdb keeps only in-frame clonotypes and omits some of them. The table lists 55,000 to 75,000 clones, approximately 78% of them singletons. V was pared by 3 bases and J by 5 bases, with 8 bases between. The CDR3 is 12 residues long. Germline assignment: CDR1 MGHRA and CDR2 YSYEKL. Sample time point: pretreatment peripheral blood. The chain has TRBV4-1 and TRBJ2-7; the D is unclear. The receptor was derived from a man aged 70 or older with urothelial cancer. The sequenced sample was PBMCs, obtained around atezolizumab (anti-PD-L1) treatment. The CDR3 nucleotides read TGCGCCAGCAGCCACCGGGTCAACGAGCAGTACTTC. Translating gives CASSHRVNEQYF.